The 28 T cell receptor beta chains given below trace back to one sample, sequenced in a study of T cell changes during pregnancy in multiple sclerosis. Sequenced by immunoSEQ multiplex PCR; TCRdb stores in-frame clones only, minus some. The table includes around 69,000 clones, more than 80% detected once. Material: peripheral blood, obtained in the second trimester of pregnancy. The receptors were gathered from a female donor in good health, enrolled as a control in a pregnancy study.

The chain recombines TRBV6-6 with TRBJ2-3, with a tentative D call TRBD2 (5 bases). This CDR3 region has 13 residues. V was clipped by 5 bases and J by 4 bases, with 10 bases between them. Germline loops: CDR1 MNHNY, CDR2 SVGAGI (reference sequence). CDR3 sequence (DNA): TGTGCCAGCAGTCCCCTCGGGGCAGATACGCAGTATTTT. It translates to CASSPLGADTQYF.

The V gene is TRBV5-6, the J gene TRBJ2-7; tentatively, D is TRBD2 (5 bases). Germline CDR1 SGHDT, CDR2 YYEEEE. CDR3 size: 14 residues. Trimming stripped 2 bases from V and 2 bases from J, with 11 bases between. CDR3 nucleotide sequence: TGTGCCAGCAGCTTAAGAGGGAAAGCCTACGAGCAGTACTTC. Encoded protein: CASSLRGKAYEQYF.

V usage is TRBV5-3 and J usage is TRBJ1-1, with D unresolved. TRBV5-3 is marked as an open reading frame, function uncertain. The V gene lost 5 bases and the J gene lost 7 bases, with 9 bases spanning the gap. The CDR3 runs 11 residues. CDR3 sequence (DNA): TGTGCCAGAAGGAACGGTCGTGAAGCTTTCTTT. Translated, it gives CARRNGREAFF.

Concerning this clone: The same CDR3 is also encoded by other DNA sequences in this sample. This chain joins TRBV18 and TRBJ2-1; 7 bases agree with TRBD2. Trimming cost V 6 bases and J 6 bases; bases outside gene matches: 5. CDR1 is KGHSH and CDR2 is LQKENI in the germline V gene. This CDR3 has 13 amino acids. CDR3 nucleotides: TGTGCCAGCTCTACGGGCGGGGGCAATGAGCAGTTCTTC. This translates into CASSTGGGNEQFF.

The chain carries TRBV6-5 and TRBJ2-7, with a possible D match to TRBD2 (6 bases). The CDR3 runs to 14 residues. CDR1 and CDR2 (germline): MNHEY, SVGAGI. Trimming removed 3 bases from V and 7 bases from J, with 16 bases in between. DNA of the CDR3: TGTGCCAGCAGTTATTGGGGGGAATCGGGGGAGCAGTACTTC. The encoded protein is CASSYWGESGEQYF.

The rearrangement uses TRBV7-2 and TRBJ2-2; 7 bases are shared with TRBD1. Per germline, CDR1 SGHTA and CDR2 FQGNSA. The CDR3 extends over 14 amino acids. V shed 4 bases and J 8 bases; nucleotides not matched to a gene: 7. CDR3 sequence reads: CASSSDRFSGELFF. The CDR3 DNA is TGTGCCAGCAGCTCGGACAGGTTTTCTGGGGAGCTGTTTTTT.

The chain has TRBV2 and TRBJ2-1, with 9 bases lining up with TRBD2. Germline V gene sequence: CDR1 SNHLY, CDR2 FYNNEI. V shed 5 bases, J shed 7 bases, and the junction held 12 bases outside the gene matches. This CDR3 is 16 amino acids long. This chain's CDR3 is CASSRRVAGAQNEQFF. The CDR3 DNA follows: TGTGCCAGCAGTAGAAGAGTAGCGGGGGCCCAGAATGAGCAGTTCTTC.

The J gene is TRBJ2-7, the V gene TRBV21-1; the D call TRBD2 from the table was never checked on the DNA. TRBV21-1 is a known pseudogene. The CDR3 is 16 residues long. CDR3: CASSGPGGVLVYEQYF. The CDR3 DNA follows: TGTGCCAGCAGCGGGCCCGGGGGGGTATTGGTCTACGAGCAGTACTTC.

A single count supports this clone. For the CDR3, the DNA is TGCGCCAGCAGGTTCGCAGGGAATAGCAATCAGCCCCAGCATTTT. Translating it yields CASRFAGNSNQPQHF. The chain uses TRBV23-1 and TRBJ1-5; weak D call: TRBD1 (5 bases). TRBV23-1 is known as an ORF, though its function is uncertain. Trimming removed 6 bases at V and 0 bases at J, with 12 bases between. This CDR3 contains 15 residues.

The chain employs TRBV6-5 and TRBJ1-1, with D uncertain. The length of the CDR3 is 14 residues. V lost 7 bases and J lost 0, with 12 bases in between. Germline V CDR1 and CDR2: MNHEY, SVGAGI. CDR3 bases: TGTGCCAGCACCCCCGGCAGGATGAACACTGAAGCTTTCTTT. Translation gives CASTPGRMNTEAFF.

The chain joins TRBV10-3 to TRBJ1-1, with D perhaps TRBD1 (5 bases). Germline V gene sequence: CDR1 ENHRY, CDR2 SYGVKD. This CDR3 is built from 13 residues. V dropped 6 bases and J dropped 1 base, with 9 bases sitting between them. CDR3: CAIRLQENTEAFF. In DNA form, the CDR3 reads TGTGCCATCAGGTTACAGGAGAACACTGAAGCTTTCTTT.

This chain links TRBV7-9 with TRBJ1-1, with TRBD1 matching 11 bases. J was trimmed by 0 bases and V by 5 bases; bases with no gene match: 8. CDR3 size: 17 residues. The germline CDR1 and CDR2 sequences are SEHNR and FQNEAQ (reference sequence). The CDR3 loop reads CASSPGTGGFVNTEAFF. The CDR3 DNA reads as TGTGCCAGCAGCCCCGGGACAGGGGGTTTCGTGAACACTGAAGCTTTCTTT.

The rearrangement joins TRBV4-2 to TRBJ1-1; D ambiguous. Germline V gives CDR1 LGHNA, CDR2 YNFKEQ. The CDR3 has 14 amino acids. Trimming shortened V by 0 bases and J by 4 bases, and 9 bases separated the two germline ends. The CDR3 protein is CASSQDLSSTEAFF. The CDR3 DNA follows: TGTGCCAGCAGCCAAGATCTTAGTAGCACTGAAGCTTTCTTT.

This chain uses TRBV7-9 with TRBJ1-6; TRBD1 aligns across 9 bases. The CDR3 covers 16 residues. The V gene's germline CDR1 is SEHNR and CDR2 FQNEAQ (reference sequence). V shed 4 bases, J shed 2 bases, and the junction held 3 bases outside the gene matches. Written as DNA, the CDR3 is TGTGCCAGCAGCTCACAGGGGGCTACCTATAATTCACCCCTCCACTTT. It encodes CASSSQGATYNSPLHF.

The rearrangement uses TRBV7-3 and TRBJ1-6; TRBD1 might be the D (6 bases). The CDR3 extends over 13 amino acids. In germline, CDR1 is SGHTA, CDR2 FQGTGA. V was shortened by 5 bases and J by 7 bases, with 9 bases between the two germline ends. Here the CDR3 DNA reads TGTGCCAGCAGCCAGGGGCGGAATTCACCCCTCCACTTT. Residues: CASSQGRNSPLHF.

The sample holds one count of this clone. The chain carries TRBV15 and TRBJ1-3; D might be TRBD1 (6 bases). Germline CDR1 LNHNV, CDR2 YYDKDF (reference sequence). This CDR3 is 17 amino acids long. The germline V and J ends were trimmed by 3 bases and 1 base, with 16 bases remaining between them. CDR3 amino acids: CATSRGALDSSGNTIYF. The CDR3 region has the DNA TGTGCCACCAGCAGGGGGGCCCTTGACAGTTCTGGAAACACCATATATTTT. The full variable domain, in which reference TRBV15 and TRBJ1-3 provide the parts outside the CDR3, is DAMVIQNPRYQVTQFGKPVTLSCSQTLNHNVMYWYQQKSSQAPKLLFHYYDKDFNNEADTPDNFQSRRPNTSFCFLDIRSPGLGDTAMYLCATSRGALDSSGNTIYFGEGSWLTVV.

V gene TRBV2 combines with J gene TRBJ1-2, with 9 bases fitting TRBD1. CDR3 length: 14 residues. The trim removed 8 bases at V and 5 bases at J, leaving 9 bases unmatched. Germline CDR1 is SNHLY and CDR2 is FYNNEI. CDR3 region: CASSDRGLPYGYTF. In DNA form, the CDR3 reads TGTGCCAGCTCGGACAGGGGTTTGCCTTATGGCTACACCTTC.

The genes are TRBV5-1 and TRBJ1-1; D is ambiguous. Trimming pared 0 bases from V and 0 bases from J, leaving 9 bases between. Looked up from germline, CDR1 is SGHRS and CDR2 is YFSETQ. CDR3 size: 15 residues. CDR3 DNA sequence: TGCGCCAGCAGCTTGGTGGCGGGAATGAACACTGAAGCTTTCTTT. It specifies CASSLVAGMNTEAFF.

V gene TRBV4-1 combines with J gene TRBJ2-1, with D possibly TRBD2 on 5 matching bases. V was clipped by 1 base and J by 6 bases, with 16 bases between them. Germline V gives CDR1 MGHRA, CDR2 YSYEKL. The CDR3 spans 16 residues. CDR3 in amino acids: CASSQVLGVASNEQFF. In DNA form, the CDR3 reads TGCGCCAGCAGCCAAGTGCTCGGGGTGGCGTCCAATGAGCAGTTCTTC.

The CDR3 DNA is TGTGCCAGCAGCTTAGAGGCTAGCCCTGCCTACGAGCAGTACTTC. Translated, it gives CASSLEASPAYEQYF. The genes are TRBV11-2 and TRBJ2-7, with D tentatively TRBD2 (5 bases). Germline loops: CDR1 SGHAT, CDR2 FQNNGV. V was clipped by 0 bases and J by 2 bases, with 11 bases between them. The CDR3 is made up of 15 amino acids.

This rearrangement joins TRBV19 to TRBJ1-5; 10 bases are shared with TRBD1. The J segment lost 6 bases and the V segment lost 5 bases, leaving 4 bases of the junction unmatched. CDR1 and CDR2 (germline): LNHDA, SQIVND (reference sequence). The CDR3 spans 14 residues. The CDR3 reads CASSGTGVIQPQHF. DNA of the CDR3: TGTGCCAGTAGTGGGACAGGGGTTATTCAGCCCCAGCATTTT.

The chain carries TRBV5-1 and TRBJ2-7, with D perhaps matching TRBD2 (5 bases). The CDR3 is 14 amino acids. V was shortened by 0 bases and J by 2 bases, with 9 bases between the two germline ends. Germline CDR1 SGHRS, CDR2 YFSETQ. CDR3 coding DNA: TGCGCCAGCAGCTTGGTTAGGGAGCCCTACGAGCAGTACTTC. Its translation is CASSLVREPYEQYF.

This chain uses TRBV5-1 with TRBJ1-6, with D possibly matching TRBD1 (6 bases). This CDR3 spans 14 amino acids. The germline CDR1 and CDR2 sequences are SGHRS and YFSETQ. Trimming stripped 4 bases from V and 5 bases from J, with 10 bases between. CDR3: CASSKQGDNSPLHF. For the CDR3, the DNA is TGCGCCAGCAGCAAACAGGGAGATAATTCACCCCTCCACTTT. The whole variable domain, remainder taken from reference TRBV5-1 and TRBJ1-6, is KAGVTQTPRYLIKTRGQQVTLSCSPISGHRSVSWYQQTPGQGLQFLFEYFSETQRNKGNFPGRFSGRQFSNSRSEMNVSTLELGDSALYLCASSKQGDNSPLHFGNGTRLTVT.

This chain links TRBV5-1 with TRBJ1-3; D not certain. Germline V lookup: CDR1 SGHRS, CDR2 YFSETQ. Trimming removed 0 bases at V and 4 bases at J, with 8 bases between. This CDR3 contains 14 residues. CDR3 coding DNA: TGCGCCAGCAGCTTGGACCCAACAGGAAACACCATATATTTT. Translation gives CASSLDPTGNTIYF.

This sequence joins TRBV4-2 and TRBJ2-1; 11 bases align to TRBD2. V lost 0 bases and J lost 4; bases outside the gene matches: 8. The CDR3 consists of 18 residues. Germline CDR1 and CDR2: LGHNA and YNFKEQ. CDR3 bases: TGTGCCAGCAGCCAAGAGCCCGGGACTAGCGGAGGATACAATGAGCAGTTCTTC. Translation: CASSQEPGTSGGYNEQFF.

The chain links TRBV6-6 to TRBJ2-2; 7 positions agree with TRBD1. V lost 11 bases, J lost 0 bases, and 6 bases stayed unmatched. Germline CDR1 MNHNY, CDR2 SVGAGI (reference sequence). The CDR3 sequence is 14 residues long. This CDR3 is CAGQDRANTGELFF. Here the CDR3 DNA reads TGTGCCGGCCAAGACAGGGCGAACACCGGGGAGCTGTTTTTT.

The chain uses TRBV30 and TRBJ1-2; D gene ambiguous. This CDR3 is 13 amino acids long. Trimming removed 3 bases at V and 4 bases at J, with 12 bases between. CDR1 is GTSNPN and CDR2 is SVGIG in the germline V gene (reference sequence). This chain's CDR3 is CAWSKNRGYGYTF. DNA of the CDR3: TGTGCCTGGAGCAAGAACCGAGGCTATGGCTACACCTTC.

The chain uses TRBV28 and TRBJ2-6; 7 positions agree with TRBD1. The CDR3 has 15 amino acids. Germline V gene data show CDR1 as MDHEN and CDR2 as SYDVKM. V shed 6 bases and J 3 bases; nucleotides not matched to a gene: 5. CDR3 sequence: CASSRQGRGANVLTF. The CDR3 coding sequence is TGTGCCAGCAGCCGACAGGGCCGTGGGGCCAACGTCCTGACTTTC.